This T cell receptor beta chain was sequenced during a study of blood T cell repertoires in COVID-19. Study-level background: T cells, B-cell-depleted T cells, or PBMCs supplied cDNA or gDNA.

The CDR3 is made up of 15 amino acids. Trimming cost V 7 bases and J 6 bases, with 18 bases left between them. Germline V gives CDR1 MNHEY, CDR2 SMNVEV (reference sequence). Profiled with immunoSEQ multiplex PCR; TCRdb holds only in-frame clones, not every one. The data hold some 110,000 clones, with approximately 87% observed a single time. This sequence joins TRBV27 and TRBJ2-2, with a possible D match to TRBD1 (5 bases). This clonotype was sampled from a man between 65 and 79 years old who had recovered from COVID-19. Specimen: peripheral blood. The CDR3 here is CASTMTAVAPGELFF. As DNA, the CDR3 is TGTGCCAGCACTATGACAGCCGTCGCCCCCGGGGAGCTGTTTTTT.